Listed here is a single TCR beta chain. This sample is part of a study of blood T cell repertoires in COVID-19. TCRdb keeps only in-frame clones here, not all; method: immunoSEQ multiplex PCR. Among roughly 340,000 clones listed, more than 80% were seen once. The sequence came from a woman between 25 and 40 years old with COVID-19, enrolled during active disease. Specimen: peripheral blood.

The CDR3 region has the DNA TGTGCCAGCAGCAGACTGGACAGGAGCTCTGGAAACACCATATATTTT. It translates to CASSRLDRSSGNTIYF. This sequence joins TRBV11-2 and TRBJ1-3; 7 bases are a match to TRBD1. The germline CDR1 and CDR2 sequences are SGHAT and FQNNGV. The ends lost 5 bases at V and 0 bases at J; junction bases unmatched: 7. The length of the CDR3 is 16 residues. Full variable domain (remainder filled in from reference TRBV11-2 and TRBJ1-3): EAGVAQSPRYKIIEKRQSVAFWCNPISGHATLYWYQQILGQGPKLLIQFQNNGVVDDSQLPKDRFSAERLKGVDSTLKIQPAKLEDSAVYLCASSRLDRSSGNTIYFGEGSWLTVV.